Presented here are 3 T cell receptor beta chains from one specimen sequenced in a study of T cell changes during pregnancy in multiple sclerosis. Using immunoSEQ multiplex PCR, the repertoire was profiled, and TCRdb retains in-frame clones only, with some absent. The table shows roughly 93,000 clones, with about 91% occurring only once. The specimen was peripheral blood, collected before pregnancy. The receptors were sampled from a female donor with multiple sclerosis, enrolled in a pregnancy study.

The gene calls are TRBV13 and TRBJ1-1; 11 positions agree with TRBD1. CDR3 length: 17 residues. The V segment lost 1 base and the J segment 4 bases; nucleotides outside the gene matches: 8. In germline, CDR1 is PRHDT, CDR2 FYEKMQ (reference sequence). CDR3 sequence reads: CASSLVLGQGVGTEAFF. In DNA form, the CDR3 reads TGTGCCAGCAGCTTAGTGCTGGGACAGGGGGTCGGCACTGAAGCTTTCTTT.

The V call is TRBV2, the J call TRBJ1-1; 8 nucleotides line up with TRBD1. Germline V gene lookup returns CDR1 SNHLY and CDR2 FYNNEI. The J segment lost 3 bases and the V segment lost 4 bases, leaving 4 bases of the junction unmatched. This CDR3 is 14 amino acids long. CDR3 bases: TGTGCCAGCAGTGTGGACAGGGAATACACTGAAGCTTTCTTT. It translates to CASSVDREYTEAFF. The variable domain in full, with the rest retrieved from reference TRBV2 and TRBJ1-1, is EPEVTQTPSHQVTQMGQEVILRCVPISNHLYFYWYRQILGQKVEFLVSFYNNEISEKSEIFDDQFSVERPDGSNFTLKIRSTKLEDSAMYFCASSVDREYTEAFFGQGTRLTVV.

V and J are TRBV27 and TRBJ2-1; 12 bases align to TRBD2. CDR1 MNHEY and CDR2 SMNVEV come from the germline V gene (reference sequence). This CDR3 contains 16 residues. The V segment lost 2 bases and the J segment 9 bases; nucleotides outside the gene matches: 8. The CDR3 loop is CASSLRLAGGTAEQFF. In DNA, the CDR3 is TGTGCCAGCAGTTTACGGCTAGCGGGGGGGACGGCTGAGCAGTTCTTC.